These 4 T cell receptor beta chains came from one sample sequenced in a study of cytomegalovirus exposure and HLA in healthy donors. PCR primers comprised 60 Vbeta and 13 Jbeta primers. Assay used: immunoSEQ multiplex PCR; TCRdb lists only in-frame clones, some missing. The sample lists 95,000 to 150,000 clones; less than 80% were seen once. Sequencing was performed on PBMCs. These receptors were taken from a man aged 35-49 years in good health and CMV-seropositive.

Here the CDR3 reads CASSFGQGSNQPQHF. Written as DNA, the CDR3 is TGTGCCAGCAGCTTCGGACAGGGGAGCAATCAGCCCCAGCATTTT. The V gene is TRBV7-9, the J gene TRBJ1-5, with 9 positions matching TRBD1. This CDR3 spans 15 amino acids. J was trimmed by 1 base and V by 3 bases; bases with no gene match: 1. CDR1 is SEHNR, CDR2 FQNEAQ, per germline (reference sequence).

The gene calls are TRBV7-3 and TRBJ2-2; 8 nucleotides match TRBD2. CDR3 length: 15 residues. Per germline, CDR1 SGHTA and CDR2 FQGTGA. V trimming: 6 bases; J trimming: 3 bases; junction bases outside the gene matches: 6. The CDR3 DNA is TGTGCCAGCAGGCCTACTAGCGGACACACCGGGGAGCTGTTTTTT. Protein product: CASRPTSGHTGELFF. Drawing the rest from reference TRBV7-3 and TRBJ2-2, the complete variable domain is GAGVSQTPSNKVTEKGKYVELRCDPISGHTALYWYRQSLGQGPEFLIYFQGTGAADDSGLPNDRFFAVRPEGSVSTLKIQRTERGDSAVYLCASRPTSGHTGELFFGEGSRLTVL.

This chain connects TRBV25-1 to TRBJ2-7; D is perhaps TRBD1 (5 bases). Trimming shortened V by 6 bases and J by 3 bases, and 12 bases separated the two germline ends. CDR3 length: 13 amino acids. Germline CDR1 is MGHDK and CDR2 is SYGVNS. The CDR3 DNA reads TGTGCCAGCAGGCAAGGGGCAGGCTACGAGCAGTACTTC. This gives the protein CASRQGAGYEQYF.

This clone was detected only a few times. The chain uses TRBV5-1 and TRBJ2-3; 11 bases line up with TRBD2. The germline V gene has CDR1 SGHRS and CDR2 YFSETQ. This CDR3 has 15 amino acids. V trimming: 5 bases; J trimming: 10 bases; junction bases outside the gene matches: 12. The CDR3 protein is CASRPDPSGGNAQYF. DNA for the CDR3: TGCGCCAGCAGACCCGACCCTAGCGGGGGGAATGCGCAGTATTTT.